The entry below describes one TCR beta chain. This record belongs to a study of shared clonotypes between healthy human individuals. The CDR3 runs 14 residues. From germline, CDR1 is MNHNY and CDR2 SVGAGI (reference sequence). Trimming left V 0 bases short and J 3 bases short, with 9 bases between. TCRdb's copy holds only in-frame clones and misses some; the assay was immunoSEQ multiplex PCR. The table has fewer than 650,000 clones, roughly 79% seen once; the top ten hold 12%. The sample comprised PBMCs. The chain carries TRBV6-6 and TRBJ2-7, with D hard to call. The source is a woman in her thirties or forties in good health. Some clones in this sample may be carry-over from other donors' samples. The CDR3 region has the DNA TGTGCCAGCAGTTACTCGAAGGGCGGCTACGAGCAGTACTTC. Its translation is CASSYSKGGYEQYF.